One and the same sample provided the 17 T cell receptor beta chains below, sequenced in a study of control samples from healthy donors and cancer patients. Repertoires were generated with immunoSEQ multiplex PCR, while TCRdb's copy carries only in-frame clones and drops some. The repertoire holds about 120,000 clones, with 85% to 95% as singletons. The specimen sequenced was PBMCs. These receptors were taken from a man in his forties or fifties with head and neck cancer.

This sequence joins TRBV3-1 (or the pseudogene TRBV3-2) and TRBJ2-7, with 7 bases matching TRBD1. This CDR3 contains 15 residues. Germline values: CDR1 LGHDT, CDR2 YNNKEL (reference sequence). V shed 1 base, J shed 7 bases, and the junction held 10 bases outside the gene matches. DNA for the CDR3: TGTGCCAGCAGCCAAGTCCCCCACAGGGGTGGGGAGCAGTACTTC. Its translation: CASSQVPHRGGEQYF.

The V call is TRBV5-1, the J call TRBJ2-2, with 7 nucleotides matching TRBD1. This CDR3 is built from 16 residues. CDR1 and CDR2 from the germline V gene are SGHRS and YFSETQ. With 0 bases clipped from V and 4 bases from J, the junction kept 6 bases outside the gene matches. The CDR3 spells CASSLDQGVVTGELFF. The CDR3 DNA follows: TGCGCCAGCAGCTTGGACCAGGGGGTGGTCACCGGGGAGCTGTTTTTT.

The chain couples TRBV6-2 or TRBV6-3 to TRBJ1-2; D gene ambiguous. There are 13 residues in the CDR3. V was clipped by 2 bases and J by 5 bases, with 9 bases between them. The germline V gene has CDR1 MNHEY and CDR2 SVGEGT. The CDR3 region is CASSYGSMYGYTF. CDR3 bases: TGTGCCAGCAGTTACGGATCCATGTATGGCTACACCTTC.

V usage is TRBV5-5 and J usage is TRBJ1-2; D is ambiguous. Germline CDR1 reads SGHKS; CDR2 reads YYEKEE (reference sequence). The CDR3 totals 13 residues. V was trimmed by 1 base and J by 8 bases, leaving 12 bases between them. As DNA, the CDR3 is TGTGCCAGCAGCTTGTCGGCAGTCGTGGGCTACACCTTC. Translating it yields CASSLSAVVGYTF. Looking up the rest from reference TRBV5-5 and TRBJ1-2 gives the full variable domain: DAGVTQSPTHLIKTRGQQVTLRCSPISGHKSVSWYQQVLGQGPQFIFQYYEKEERGRGNFPDRFSARQFPNYSSELNVNALLLGDSALYLCASSLSAVVGYTFGSGTRLTVV.

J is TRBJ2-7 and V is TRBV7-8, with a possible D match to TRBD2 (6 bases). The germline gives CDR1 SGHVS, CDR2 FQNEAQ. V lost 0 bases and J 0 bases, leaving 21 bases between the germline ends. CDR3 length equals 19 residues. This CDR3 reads CASSLASGGGPSGSYEQYF. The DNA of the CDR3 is TGTGCCAGCAGCTTAGCGTCCGGGGGAGGTCCCTCCGGCTCCTACGAGCAGTACTTC.

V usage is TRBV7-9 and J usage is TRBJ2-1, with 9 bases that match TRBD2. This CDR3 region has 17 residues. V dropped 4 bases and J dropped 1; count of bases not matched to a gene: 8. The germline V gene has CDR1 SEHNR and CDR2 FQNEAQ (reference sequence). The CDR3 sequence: CASSSPSGGRSYNEQFF. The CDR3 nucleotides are TGTGCCAGCAGCTCCCCCAGCGGGGGGAGGTCCTACAATGAGCAGTTCTTC. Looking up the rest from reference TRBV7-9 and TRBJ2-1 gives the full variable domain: DTGVSQNPRHKITKRGQNVTFRCDPISEHNRLYWYRQTLGQGPEFLTYFQNEAQLEKSRLLSDRFSAERPKGSFSTLEIQRTEQGDSAMYLCASSSPSGGRSYNEQFFGPGTRLTVL.

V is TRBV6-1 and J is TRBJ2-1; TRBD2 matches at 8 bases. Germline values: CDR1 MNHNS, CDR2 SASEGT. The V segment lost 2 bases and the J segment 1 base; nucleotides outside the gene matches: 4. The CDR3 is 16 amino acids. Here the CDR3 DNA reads TGTGCCAGCAGTGAACGGGGGGGCCGATCCTACAATGAGCAGTTCTTC. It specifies CASSERGGRSYNEQFF.

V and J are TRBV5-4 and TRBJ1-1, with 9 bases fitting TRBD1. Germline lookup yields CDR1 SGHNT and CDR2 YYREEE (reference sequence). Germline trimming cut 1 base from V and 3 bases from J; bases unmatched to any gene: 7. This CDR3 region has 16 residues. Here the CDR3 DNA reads TGTGCCAGCAGCTTGAGCGACAGGGGGTGGGACACTGAAGCTTTCTTT. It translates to CASSLSDRGWDTEAFF.

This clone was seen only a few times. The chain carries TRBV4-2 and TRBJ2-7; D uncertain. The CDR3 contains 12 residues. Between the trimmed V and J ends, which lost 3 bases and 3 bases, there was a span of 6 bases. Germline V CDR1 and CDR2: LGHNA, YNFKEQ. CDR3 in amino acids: CASSHVNYEQYF. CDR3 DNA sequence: TGTGCCAGCAGCCATGTGAACTACGAGCAGTACTTC.

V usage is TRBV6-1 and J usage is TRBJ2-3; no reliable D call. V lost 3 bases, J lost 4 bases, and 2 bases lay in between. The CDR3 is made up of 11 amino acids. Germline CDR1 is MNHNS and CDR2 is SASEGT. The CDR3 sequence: CASSEADTQYF. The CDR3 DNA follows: TGTGCCAGCAGTGAGGCAGATACGCAGTATTTT.

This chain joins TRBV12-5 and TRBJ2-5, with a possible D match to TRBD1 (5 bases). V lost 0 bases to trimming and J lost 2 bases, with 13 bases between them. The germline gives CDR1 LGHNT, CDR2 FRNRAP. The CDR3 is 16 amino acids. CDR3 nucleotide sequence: TGTGCTAGTGGTTTGGTAAAGGGGTTACAGCAAGAGACCCAGTACTTC. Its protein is CASGLVKGLQQETQYF.

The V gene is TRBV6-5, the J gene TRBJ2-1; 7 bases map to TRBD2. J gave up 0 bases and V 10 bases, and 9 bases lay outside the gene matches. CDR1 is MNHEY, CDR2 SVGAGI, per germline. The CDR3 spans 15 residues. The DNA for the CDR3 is TGTGCCACCTGGCGCGGGGGTTACTCCTACAATGAGCAGTTCTTC. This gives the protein CATWRGGYSYNEQFF.

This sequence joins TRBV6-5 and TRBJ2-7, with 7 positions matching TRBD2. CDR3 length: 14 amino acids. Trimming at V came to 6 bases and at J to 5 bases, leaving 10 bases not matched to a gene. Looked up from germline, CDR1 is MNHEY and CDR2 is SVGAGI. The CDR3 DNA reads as TGTGCCAGCAGCCCGACAGTTGGGGGGGACGAGCAGTACTTC. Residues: CASSPTVGGDEQYF.

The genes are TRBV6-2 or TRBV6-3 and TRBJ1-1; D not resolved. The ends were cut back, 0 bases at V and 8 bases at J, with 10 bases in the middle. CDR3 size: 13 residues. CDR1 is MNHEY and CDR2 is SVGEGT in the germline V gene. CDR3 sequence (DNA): TGTGCCAGCAGTTACTCGATATCAGTCGAAGCTTTCTTT. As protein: CASSYSISVEAFF.

CDR3 nucleotides: TGTGCCATCAGTGAGTCGACGGCGGGGGGGCGATGGGATACGCAGTATTTT. Amino acid sequence: CAISESTAGGRWDTQYF. This chain links TRBV10-3 with TRBJ2-3, with 9 bases lining up with TRBD2. The CDR3 consists of 17 residues. With V trimmed by 0 bases and J by 6 bases, 10 bases remained unmatched. Germline-derived CDR1 and CDR2 are ENHRY and SYGVKD.

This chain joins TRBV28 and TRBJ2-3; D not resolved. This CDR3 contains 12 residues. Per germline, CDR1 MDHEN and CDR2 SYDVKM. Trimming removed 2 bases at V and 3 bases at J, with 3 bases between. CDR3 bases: TGTGCCAGCAGTTTACAGACAGATACGCAGTATTTT. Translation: CASSLQTDTQYF.

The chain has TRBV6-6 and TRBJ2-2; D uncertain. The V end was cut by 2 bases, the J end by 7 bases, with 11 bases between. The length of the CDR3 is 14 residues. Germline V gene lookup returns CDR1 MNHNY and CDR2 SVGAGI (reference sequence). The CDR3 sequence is CASSYGPGGGELFF. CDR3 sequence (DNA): TGTGCCAGCAGTTACGGACCTGGCGGCGGGGAGCTGTTTTTT.